This is a list of T cell receptor beta chains from one sample in a study of radiation and T cells in renal cell carcinoma. The method was immunoSEQ multiplex PCR; TCRdb's version includes in-frame clones alone and lacks a portion of them. Found here are around 60,000 clones, roughly four fifths of them singletons; the top ten hold about 7%. The material sequenced was blood, taken from a patient whose treatment included radiotherapy and nephrectomy. The origin of the receptors is a man between 60 and 75 years old with renal cell carcinoma. Each CDR3 is given with its conserved first and last residue. The order of the fields is V gene, D gene, clone size, J gene, CDR3 protein, CDR3 DNA. The D gene is left open where the match is weak. Clone size, where shown, is once, few, many, or a class for clones that have expanded.

TRBV10-3,.,.,TRBJ2-2,CAISEGTSTGTGELFF,TGTGCCATCAGTGAGGGGACAAGCACGGGCACCGGGGAGCTGTTTTTT
TRBV7-2,.,.,TRBJ2-7,CASSLAWQGYEQYF,TGTGCCAGCAGCTTAGCGTGGCAGGGGTACGAGCAGTACTTC
TRBV7-8,TRBD2,.,TRBJ2-1,CASSITRAGNEQFF,TGTGCCAGCAGCATAACTAGAGCGGGGAATGAGCAGTTCTTC
TRBV5-1,TRBD1,once,TRBJ1-2,CASSSPGQGNFGYTF,TGCGCCAGCAGCTCGCCGGGACAGGGCAACTTTGGCTACACCTTC
TRBV7-2,.,few,TRBJ2-3,CASSLSGPTDTQYF,TGTGCCAGCAGCTTAAGTGGACCCACAGATACGCAGTATTTT
TRBV10-3,TRBD2,.,TRBJ2-5,CAISEPPGLAGEETQYF,TGTGCCATCAGTGAGCCCCCGGGACTAGCGGGGGAAGAGACCCAGTACTTC
TRBV7-2,.,.,TRBJ1-3,CASSLIVYLGGNTIYF,TGTGCCAGCAGCTTAATCGTCTATCTGGGCGGAAACACCATATATTTT
TRBV19,TRBD1,once,TRBJ1-2,CASSTYIDRVNGYTF,TGTGCCAGTAGTACATATATCGACAGGGTTAACGGCTACACCTTC
TRBV5-1,.,.,TRBJ1-1,CASSWDLRDGEAFF,TGCGCCAGCAGCTGGGACCTCAGGGACGGTGAAGCTTTCTTT
TRBV15,.,medium-sized,TRBJ2-7,CATSRDPPYEQYF,TGTGCCACCAGCAGAGATCCTCCCTACGAGCAGTACTTC
TRBV7-2,TRBD1,.,TRBJ1-5,CASSIGQAYQPQHF,TGTGCCAGCAGCATTGGACAGGCTTATCAGCCCCAGCATTTT
TRBV6-5,.,.,TRBJ2-7,CASSYDMGEQYF,TGTGCCAGCAGTTACGACATGGGAGAGCAGTACTTC
TRBV5-4,.,.,TRBJ1-4,CASSFSGDNEKLFF,TGTGCCAGCAGCTTTTCGGGAGATAATGAAAAACTGTTTTTT
TRBV7-9,.,.,TRBJ2-5,CASRDLGLGQGETQYF,TGTGCCAGCAGAGATCTGGGTCTCGGACAAGGGGAGACCCAGTACTTC
TRBV30,.,.,TRBJ1-1,CAWSVPSQMNTEAFF,TGTGCCTGGAGTGTTCCTTCACAGATGAACACTGAAGCTTTCTTT